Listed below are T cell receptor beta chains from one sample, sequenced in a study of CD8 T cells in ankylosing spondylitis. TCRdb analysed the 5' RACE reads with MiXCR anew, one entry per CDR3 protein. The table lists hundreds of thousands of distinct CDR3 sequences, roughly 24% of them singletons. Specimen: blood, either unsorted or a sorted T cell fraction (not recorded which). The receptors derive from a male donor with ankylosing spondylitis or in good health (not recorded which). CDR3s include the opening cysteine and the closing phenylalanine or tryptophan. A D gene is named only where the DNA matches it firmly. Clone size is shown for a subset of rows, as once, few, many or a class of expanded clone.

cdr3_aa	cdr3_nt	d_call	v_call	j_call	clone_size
CASSRSGIFETQYF	TGTGCCAGCTCACGTAGTGGAATTTTTGAGACCCAGTACTTC	-	TRBV18	TRBJ2-5	-
CASRSSRGRGNTEAFF	TGTGCCAGCAGATCCTCCAGGGGGCGGGGGAACACTGAAGCTTTCTTT	TRBD1	TRBV28	TRBJ1-1	many
CSFTPSIAGAYNEQFF	TGCAGCTTCACCCCCTCCATAGCGGGAGCCTACAATGAGCAGTTCTTC	TRBD2	TRBV20-1	TRBJ2-1	few
CSVGYVGQALNIQYF	TGCAGCGTTGGCTACGTAGGGCAGGCCTTAAACATTCAGTACTTC	-	TRBV29-1	TRBJ2-4	many
CASSRGLAGSRDEQYF	TGTGCCAGCAGCAGAGGTCTAGCGGGAAGTAGAGACGAGCAGTACTTC	TRBD2	TRBV12-3/TRBV12-4	TRBJ2-7	once
CASSRRGGVGETQYF	TGTGCCAGCAGTCGCCGCGGAGGGGTCGGGGAGACCCAGTACTTC	-	TRBV6-1	TRBJ2-5	-
CASSLGPIGSEAFF	TGTGCCAGCAGCCTCGGACCTATCGGCAGTGAAGCTTTCTTT	-	TRBV3-1	TRBJ1-1	-
CSVEWGNTIYF	TGCAGCGTTGAATGGGGAAACACCATATATTTT	-	TRBV29-1	TRBJ1-3	many
CATGNRRSNEKLFF	TGTGCCACCGGGAACAGGAGATCGAATGAAAAACTGTTTTTT	-	TRBV15	TRBJ1-4	few
CSASSGAQETQYF	TGCAGTGCTAGTTCGGGGGCACAAGAGACCCAGTACTTC	-	TRBV20-1	TRBJ2-5	-
CASTPRGTGRDTQYF	TGTGCCAGCACCCCACGGGGGACTGGAAGAGATACGCAGTATTTT	-	TRBV27	TRBJ2-3	-
CASSPLGQDVFEQYF	TGTGCCAGCAGTCCGCTGGGACAGGACGTTTTCGAGCAGTACTTC	TRBD1	TRBV12-3/TRBV12-4	TRBJ2-7	many
CASSLARTSGEIPDEQFF	TGCGCCAGCAGCTTGGCTCGGACTAGCGGAGAAATTCCGGATGAGCAGTTCTTC	TRBD2	TRBV5-1	TRBJ2-1	many
CASSFGQSANTGELFF	TGTGCCAGCAGCTTCGGACAGTCCGCGAACACCGGGGAGCTGTTTTTT	-	TRBV7-6	TRBJ2-2	many
CASSLARIGGEQYF	TGTGCCAGCAGCTTAGCGCGGATCGGGGGGGAGCAGTACTTC	TRBD2	TRBV7-2	TRBJ2-7	many
CSASPELAKNIQYF	TGCAGTGCTAGTCCGGAGCTAGCCAAAAACATTCAGTACTTC	-	TRBV20-1	TRBJ2-4	-
CASSSWGGSTPYGYTF	TGTGCCAGCAGTTCATGGGGGGGCTCAACCCCCTATGGCTACACCTTC	-	TRBV12-3/TRBV12-4	TRBJ1-2	many
CSAEDSANTEAFF	TGCAGCGCCGAGGACAGCGCCAACACTGAAGCTTTCTTT	-	TRBV29-1	TRBJ1-1	few
CASSLDGLAGAYSTGELFF	TGTGCCAGCAGCTTGGACGGACTAGCGGGAGCGTATAGTACCGGGGAGCTGTTTTTT	TRBD2	TRBV5-4	TRBJ2-2	few
CASTVGGVETQYF	TGTGCCAGCACCGTGGGGGGGGTAGAGACCCAGTACTTC	TRBD2	TRBV6-6	TRBJ2-5	-
CASSFVGLSVDSPLHF	TGTGCCAGCAGTTTTGTAGGTCTTTCTGTTGATTCACCCCTCCACTTT	-	TRBV27	TRBJ1-6	many
CASSGRDRDYEQYF	TGTGCCAGCAGTGGCCGGGACAGGGACTACGAGCAGTACTTC	TRBD1	TRBV25-1	TRBJ2-7	many
CASSRPPTMNTEAFF	TGTGCCAGCAGCCGACCCCCGACGATGAACACTGAAGCTTTCTTT	-	TRBV6-1	TRBJ1-1	many
CASSRGQDHQPQHF	TGTGCCAGCAGTAGAGGACAGGATCATCAGCCCCAGCATTTT	TRBD1	TRBV6-1	TRBJ1-5	many
CASSPRASTDTQYF	TGTGCCAGCAGCCCGAGGGCTAGCACAGATACGCAGTATTTT	-	TRBV7-3	TRBJ2-3	-
CASSLLEGTRGGNEQFF	TGTGCCAGCAGTTTACTTGAGGGGACTAGAGGGGGCAATGAGCAGTTCTTC	TRBD2	TRBV12-3/TRBV12-4	TRBJ2-1	many
CASSLESANTEAFF	TGTGCCAGCAGCTTAGAATCGGCGAACACTGAAGCTTTCTTT	-	TRBV7-2	TRBJ1-1	many
CASRVTGGDTGELFF	TGTGCCAGCAGAGTCACAGGGGGTGACACCGGGGAGCTGTTTTTT	TRBD1	TRBV6-1	TRBJ2-2	many
CASRSRIRAPGQPQHF	TGTGCCAGCAGGTCCCGAATCAGGGCGCCAGGTCAGCCCCAGCATTTT	-	TRBV28	TRBJ1-5	many
CASSFTSGVTGELFF	TGTGCCAGCAGCTTTACTAGCGGAGTCACCGGGGAGCTGTTTTTT	TRBD2	TRBV11-2	TRBJ2-2	-
CASNPRGDLLGSYNEQFF	TGTGCCAGCAACCCCCGCGGTGATCTTCTTGGGTCCTACAATGAGCAGTTCTTC	-	TRBV6-1	TRBJ2-1	many
CSVGLGDEQYF	TGCAGCGTTGGTCTGGGAGACGAGCAGTACTTC	-	TRBV29-1	TRBJ2-7	-
CATSDTGPDYNEQFF	TGTGCCACCAGTGATACAGGGCCCGACTACAATGAGCAGTTCTTC	-	TRBV24-1	TRBJ2-1	-
CSATSGLQDYGYTF	TGCAGTGCTACCTCGGGACTCCAGGACTATGGCTACACCTTC	-	TRBV20-1	TRBJ1-2	few
CASSPKLPLRAYEQYF	TGTGCCAGCAGTCCGAAACTCCCCTTAAGAGCCTACGAGCAGTACTTC	-	TRBV12-3/TRBV12-4	TRBJ2-7	many
CSARTGLASDTQYF	TGCAGTGCTAGAACGGGACTAGCATCAGATACGCAGTATTTT	TRBD2	TRBV20-1	TRBJ2-3	-
CASSELAGVGETQYF	TGTGCCAGCAGCGAGCTAGCGGGAGTGGGGGAGACCCAGTACTTC	TRBD2	TRBV9	TRBJ2-5	once
CATSDRGRVMTF	TGTGCCACCAGTGATCGTGGACGGGTCATGACTTTC	-	TRBV24-1	TRBJ2-6	many
CASSQGQQNTEAFF	TGTGCCAGCAGCCAGGGCCAGCAGAACACTGAAGCTTTCTTT	-	TRBV3-1	TRBJ1-1	few
CSARDPRSGRNYEQYF	TGCAGTGCTAGAGATCCCAGGAGCGGGAGGAACTACGAGCAGTACTTC	TRBD2	TRBV20-1	TRBJ2-7	-
CASSTRQGVPYEQYF	TGTGCCAGCAGCACCAGGCAGGGGGTCCCCTACGAGCAGTACTTC	TRBD1	TRBV28	TRBJ2-7	many
CATNSGTGGYTF	TGTGCCACTAATAGCGGGACCGGGGGCTACACCTTC	-	TRBV28	TRBJ1-2	few
CSVTAGGNQPQHF	TGCAGTGTCACGGCAGGGGGCAACCAGCCCCAGCATTTT	TRBD1	TRBV20-1	TRBJ1-5	-
CASSLRQGHEQYF	TGCGCCAGCAGCTTACGACAGGGCCACGAGCAGTACTTC	TRBD1	TRBV5-1	TRBJ2-7	many
CSTIVPGQGLGLNTEAFF	TGCAGTACTATAGTCCCGGGACAGGGGTTGGGGCTGAACACTGAAGCTTTCTTT	TRBD1	TRBV20-1	TRBJ1-1	many
CASSLDGLIDGAFF	TGTGCCAGCAGCTTAGACGGGCTGATTGATGGAGCTTTCTTT	-	TRBV7-8	TRBJ1-1	-
CSARGDRGNTGELFF	TGCAGTGCTCGAGGGGACAGGGGGAACACCGGGGAGCTGTTTTTT	TRBD1	TRBV20-1	TRBJ2-2	many
CASSTYPGHEQYF	TGTGCCAGCAGTACCTACCCGGGGCACGAGCAGTACTTC	-	TRBV6-1	TRBJ2-7	-
CSARTSRHEQFF	TGCAGTGCTAGGACTAGCAGGCATGAGCAGTTCTTC	TRBD2	TRBV20-1	TRBJ2-1	few
CASSTSRTEAFF	TGCGCCAGCAGCACTAGTAGGACTGAAGCTTTCTTT	-	TRBV5-1	TRBJ1-1	many
CASSLYGAGTDTQYF	TGCGCCAGCAGCTTGTATGGAGCGGGCACAGATACGCAGTATTTT	-	TRBV5-1	TRBJ2-3	-
CSARGRVDGYTF	TGCAGTGCTAGAGGGAGGGTAGATGGCTACACCTTC	-	TRBV20-1	TRBJ1-2	-
CSVRTSGYNEQFF	TGCAGCGTCCGGACTAGCGGATACAATGAGCAGTTCTTC	TRBD2	TRBV29-1	TRBJ2-1	many
CSASSASATGYTQYF	TGCAGTGCTAGTTCCGCTAGCGCCACGGGGTATACGCAGTATTTT	-	TRBV20-1	TRBJ2-3	-
CASTPGTGNNQPQHF	TGTGCCAGCACACCCGGGACAGGGAATAATCAGCCCCAGCATTTT	TRBD1	TRBV27	TRBJ1-5	many